This T cell receptor beta chain stems from a study of cytomegalovirus exposure and HLA in healthy donors. In germline, CDR1 is SGDLS, CDR2 YYNGEE. This CDR3 spans 15 amino acids. Trimming took 0 bases from V and 7 from J, leaving 11 bases between them. Points on this clone: The antigen remains unidentified.

PCR employed 60 Vbeta and 13 Jbeta primers. Here immunoSEQ multiplex PCR was the method, and the copy in TCRdb shows in-frame clones only, minus some. The sample consists of 150,000 to 200,000 clones, roughly 80% of them appearing once. Study-level results: TCR beta chains numbering more than 150 were designated cytomegalovirus-associated. One variant, a missense change in DCLRE1C, was linked in a later analysis to TCR beta V- and J-gene trimming.

The receptor's source is a man under 40 in good health and CMV-seropositive. Sequencing input: PBMCs. The chain recombines TRBV9 with TRBJ1-6, with D possibly being TRBD1 (6 bases). The CDR3 coding sequence is TGTGCCAGCAGCGTAGCTATCCAGGGGAATTCACCCCTCCACTTT. Its protein product is CASSVAIQGNSPLHF.